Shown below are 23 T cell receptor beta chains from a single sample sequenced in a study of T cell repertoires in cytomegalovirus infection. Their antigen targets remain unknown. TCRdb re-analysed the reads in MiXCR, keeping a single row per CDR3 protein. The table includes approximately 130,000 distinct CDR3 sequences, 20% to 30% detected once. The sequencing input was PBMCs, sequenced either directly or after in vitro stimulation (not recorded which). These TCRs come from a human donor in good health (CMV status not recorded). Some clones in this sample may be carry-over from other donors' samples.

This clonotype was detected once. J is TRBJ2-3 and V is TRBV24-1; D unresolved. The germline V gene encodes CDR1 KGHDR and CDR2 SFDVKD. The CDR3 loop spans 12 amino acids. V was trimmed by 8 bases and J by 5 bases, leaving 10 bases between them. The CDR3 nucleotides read TGTGCCACCACCTCAGTCGGAGATACGCAGTATTTT. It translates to CATTSVGDTQYF.

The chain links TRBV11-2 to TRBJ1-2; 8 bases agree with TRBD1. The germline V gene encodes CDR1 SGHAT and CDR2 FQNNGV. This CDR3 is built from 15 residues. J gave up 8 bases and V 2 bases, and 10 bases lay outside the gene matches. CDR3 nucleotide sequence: TGTGCCAGCAGCTTACAGGGGGCGCATATGTCGGGCTACACCTTC. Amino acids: CASSLQGAHMSGYTF. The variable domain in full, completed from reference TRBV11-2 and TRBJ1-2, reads EAGVAQSPRYKIIEKRQSVAFWCNPISGHATLYWYQQILGQGPKLLIQFQNNGVVDDSQLPKDRFSAERLKGVDSTLKIQPAKLEDSAVYLCASSLQGAHMSGYTFGSGTRLTVV.

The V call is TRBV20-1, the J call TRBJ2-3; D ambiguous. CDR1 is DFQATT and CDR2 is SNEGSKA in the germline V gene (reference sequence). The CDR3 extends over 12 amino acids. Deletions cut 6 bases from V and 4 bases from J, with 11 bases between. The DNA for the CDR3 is TGCAGTGCCGCGTTGGCCCCAGATACGCAGTATTTT. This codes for CSAALAPDTQYF.

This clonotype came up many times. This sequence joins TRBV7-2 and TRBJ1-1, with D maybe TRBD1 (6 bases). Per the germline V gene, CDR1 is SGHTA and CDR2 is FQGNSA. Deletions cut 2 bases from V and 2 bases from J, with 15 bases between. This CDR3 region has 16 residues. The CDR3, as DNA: TGTGCCAGCAGCTTAACGAGGGGGGGCCGCAACACTGAAGCTTTCTTT. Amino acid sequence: CASSLTRGGRNTEAFF.

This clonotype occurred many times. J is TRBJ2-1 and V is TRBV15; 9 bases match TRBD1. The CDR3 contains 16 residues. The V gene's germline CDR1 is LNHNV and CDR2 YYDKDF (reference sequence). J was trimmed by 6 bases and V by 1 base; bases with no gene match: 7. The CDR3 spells CATSRGGTGIINEQFF. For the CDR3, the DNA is TGTGCCACCAGCAGAGGTGGGACAGGGATTATCAATGAGCAGTTCTTC.

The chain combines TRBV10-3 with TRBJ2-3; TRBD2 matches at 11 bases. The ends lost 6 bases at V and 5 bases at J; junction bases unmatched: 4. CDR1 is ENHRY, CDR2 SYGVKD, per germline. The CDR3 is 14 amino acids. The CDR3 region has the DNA TGTGCCATCAGGAAGACTAGCGGGGAAGATACGCAGTATTTT. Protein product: CAIRKTSGEDTQYF.

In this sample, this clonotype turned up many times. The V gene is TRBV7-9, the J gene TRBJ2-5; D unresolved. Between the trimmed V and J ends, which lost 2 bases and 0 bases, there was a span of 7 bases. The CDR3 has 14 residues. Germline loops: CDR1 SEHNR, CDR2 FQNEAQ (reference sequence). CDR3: CASSLQEYQETQYF. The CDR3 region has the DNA TGTGCCAGCAGCTTACAAGAGTACCAAGAGACCCAGTACTTC.

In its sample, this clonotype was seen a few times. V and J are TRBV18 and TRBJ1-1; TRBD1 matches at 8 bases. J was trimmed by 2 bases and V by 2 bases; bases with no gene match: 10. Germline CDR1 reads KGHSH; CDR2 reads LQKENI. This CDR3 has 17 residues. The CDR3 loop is CASSPAQGTGLNTEAFF. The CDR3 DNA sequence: TGTGCCAGCTCACCAGCCCAAGGGACAGGCCTTAACACTGAAGCTTTCTTT.

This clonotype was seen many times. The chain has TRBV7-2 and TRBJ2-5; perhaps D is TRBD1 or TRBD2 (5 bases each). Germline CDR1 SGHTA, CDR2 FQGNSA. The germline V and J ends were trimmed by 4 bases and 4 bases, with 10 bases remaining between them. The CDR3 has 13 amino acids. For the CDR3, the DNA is TGTGCCAGCAGCTACGGGACGGCAGAGACCCAGTACTTC. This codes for CASSYGTAETQYF.

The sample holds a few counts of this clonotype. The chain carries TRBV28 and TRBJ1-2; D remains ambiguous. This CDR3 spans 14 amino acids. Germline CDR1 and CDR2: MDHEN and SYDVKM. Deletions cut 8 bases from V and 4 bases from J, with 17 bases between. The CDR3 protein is CASASGGIGYGYTF. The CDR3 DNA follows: TGTGCCAGCGCATCTGGAGGGATCGGCTATGGCTACACCTTC.

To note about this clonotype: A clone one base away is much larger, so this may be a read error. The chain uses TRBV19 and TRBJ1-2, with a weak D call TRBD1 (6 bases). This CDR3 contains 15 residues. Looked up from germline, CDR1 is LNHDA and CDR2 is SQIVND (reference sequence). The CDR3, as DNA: TGTGCCAGTAGCAAATTACAGGGATCAAACTATGACTACACCTTC. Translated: CASSKLQGSNYDYTF.

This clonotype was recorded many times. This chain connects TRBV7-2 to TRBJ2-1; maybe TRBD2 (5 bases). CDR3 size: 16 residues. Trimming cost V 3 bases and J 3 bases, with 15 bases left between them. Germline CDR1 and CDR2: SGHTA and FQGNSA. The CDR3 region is CASSFIPAGLYNEQFF. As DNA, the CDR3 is TGTGCCAGCAGCTTCATACCCGCGGGCCTCTACAATGAGCAGTTCTTC. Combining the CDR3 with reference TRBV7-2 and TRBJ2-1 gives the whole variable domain GAGVSQSPSNKVTEKGKDVELRCDPISGHTALYWYRQSLGQGLEFLIYFQGNSAPDKSGLPSDRFSAERTGGSVSTLTIQRTQQEDSAVYLCASSFIPAGLYNEQFFGPGTRLTVL.

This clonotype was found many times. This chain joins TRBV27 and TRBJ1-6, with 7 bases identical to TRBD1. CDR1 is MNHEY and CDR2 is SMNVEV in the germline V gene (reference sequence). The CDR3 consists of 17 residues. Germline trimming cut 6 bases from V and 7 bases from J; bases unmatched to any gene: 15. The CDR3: CASSPFTFRDSNSPLHF. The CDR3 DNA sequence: TGTGCCAGCAGCCCTTTTACCTTCCGGGACAGCAATTCACCCCTCCACTTT.

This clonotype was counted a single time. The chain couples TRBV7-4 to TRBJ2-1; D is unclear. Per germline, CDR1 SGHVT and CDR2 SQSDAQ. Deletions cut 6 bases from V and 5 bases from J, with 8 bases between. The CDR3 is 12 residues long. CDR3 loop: CASSTRDNEQFF. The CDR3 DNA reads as TGTGCCAGCAGTACACGCGACAATGAGCAGTTCTTC.

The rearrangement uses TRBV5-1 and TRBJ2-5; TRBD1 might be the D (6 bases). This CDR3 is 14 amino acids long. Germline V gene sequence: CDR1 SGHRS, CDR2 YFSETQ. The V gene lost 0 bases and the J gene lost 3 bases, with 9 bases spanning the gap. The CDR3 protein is CASSLGQAEETQYF. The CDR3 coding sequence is TGCGCCAGCAGCTTGGGACAGGCGGAAGAGACCCAGTACTTC.

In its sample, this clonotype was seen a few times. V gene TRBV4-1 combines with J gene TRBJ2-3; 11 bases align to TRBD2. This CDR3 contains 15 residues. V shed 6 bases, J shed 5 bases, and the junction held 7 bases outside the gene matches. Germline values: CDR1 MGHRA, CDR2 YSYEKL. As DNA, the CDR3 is TGCGCCAGCAGGACACTAGCGGGAGCCGGAGATACGCAGTATTTT. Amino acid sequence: CASRTLAGAGDTQYF.

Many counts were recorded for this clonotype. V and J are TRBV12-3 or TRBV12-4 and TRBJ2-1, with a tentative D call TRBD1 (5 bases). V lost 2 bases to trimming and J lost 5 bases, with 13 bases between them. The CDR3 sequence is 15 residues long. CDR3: CASSLFRARDNEQFF. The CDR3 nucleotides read TGTGCCAGCAGTTTATTCAGGGCACGGGACAATGAGCAGTTCTTC.

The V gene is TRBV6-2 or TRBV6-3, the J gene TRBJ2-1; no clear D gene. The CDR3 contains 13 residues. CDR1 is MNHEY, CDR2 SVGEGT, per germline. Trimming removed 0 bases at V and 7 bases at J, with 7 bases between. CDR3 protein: CASSYSGPNEQFF. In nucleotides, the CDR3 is TGTGCCAGCAGTTACTCTGGGCCAAATGAGCAGTTCTTC.

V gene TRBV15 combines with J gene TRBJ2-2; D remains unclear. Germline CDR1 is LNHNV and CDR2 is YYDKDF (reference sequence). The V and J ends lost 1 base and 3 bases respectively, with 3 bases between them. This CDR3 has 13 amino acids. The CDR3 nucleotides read TGTGCCACCAGCAGAGTCGACACCGGGGAGCTGTTTTTT. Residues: CATSRVDTGELFF.

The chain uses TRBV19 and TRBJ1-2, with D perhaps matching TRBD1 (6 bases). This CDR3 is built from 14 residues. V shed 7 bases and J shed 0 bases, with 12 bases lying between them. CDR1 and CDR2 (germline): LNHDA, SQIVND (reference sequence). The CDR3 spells CASNKQGPNYGYTF. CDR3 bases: TGTGCCAGTAACAAACAGGGCCCTAACTATGGCTACACCTTC.

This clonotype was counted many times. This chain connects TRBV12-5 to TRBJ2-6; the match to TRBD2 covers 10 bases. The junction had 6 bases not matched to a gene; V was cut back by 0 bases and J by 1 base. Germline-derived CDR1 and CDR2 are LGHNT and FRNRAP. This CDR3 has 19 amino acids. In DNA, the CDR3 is TGTGCTAGTGGTTTGGTAATGGTAGCGGGGGGATCTGGGGCCAACGTCCTGACTTTC. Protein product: CASGLVMVAGGSGANVLTF.

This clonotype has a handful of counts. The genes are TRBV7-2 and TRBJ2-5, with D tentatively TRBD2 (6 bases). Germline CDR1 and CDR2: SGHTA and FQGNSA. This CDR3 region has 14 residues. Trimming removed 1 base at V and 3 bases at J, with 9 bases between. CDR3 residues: CASSLVPGEETQYF. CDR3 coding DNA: TGTGCCAGCAGCTTAGTCCCGGGAGAAGAGACCCAGTACTTC.

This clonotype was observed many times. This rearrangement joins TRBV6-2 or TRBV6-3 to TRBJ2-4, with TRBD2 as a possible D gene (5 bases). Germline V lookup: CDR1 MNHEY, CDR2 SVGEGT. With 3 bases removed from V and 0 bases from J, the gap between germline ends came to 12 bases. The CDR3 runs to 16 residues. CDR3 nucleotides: TGTGCCAGCAGTTATAGAGGGCCCTTAGCCAAAAACATTCAGTACTTC. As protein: CASSYRGPLAKNIQYF.